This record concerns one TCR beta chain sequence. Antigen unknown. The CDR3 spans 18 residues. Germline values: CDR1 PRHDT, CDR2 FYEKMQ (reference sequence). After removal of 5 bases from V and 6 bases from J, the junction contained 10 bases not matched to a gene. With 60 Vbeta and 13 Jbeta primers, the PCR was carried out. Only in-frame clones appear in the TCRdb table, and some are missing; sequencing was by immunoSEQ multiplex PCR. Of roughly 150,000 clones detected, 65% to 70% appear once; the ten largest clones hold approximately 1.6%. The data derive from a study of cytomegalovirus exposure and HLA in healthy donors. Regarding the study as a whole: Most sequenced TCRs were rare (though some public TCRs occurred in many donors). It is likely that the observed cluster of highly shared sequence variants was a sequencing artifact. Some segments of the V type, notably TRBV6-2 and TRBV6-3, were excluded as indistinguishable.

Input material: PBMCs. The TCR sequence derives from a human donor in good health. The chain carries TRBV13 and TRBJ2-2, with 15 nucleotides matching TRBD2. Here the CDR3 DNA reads TGTGCCAGCAGCATCGGACTAGCGGGAGGGCGATTGGCCGGGGAGCTGTTTTTT. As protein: CASSIGLAGGRLAGELFF.